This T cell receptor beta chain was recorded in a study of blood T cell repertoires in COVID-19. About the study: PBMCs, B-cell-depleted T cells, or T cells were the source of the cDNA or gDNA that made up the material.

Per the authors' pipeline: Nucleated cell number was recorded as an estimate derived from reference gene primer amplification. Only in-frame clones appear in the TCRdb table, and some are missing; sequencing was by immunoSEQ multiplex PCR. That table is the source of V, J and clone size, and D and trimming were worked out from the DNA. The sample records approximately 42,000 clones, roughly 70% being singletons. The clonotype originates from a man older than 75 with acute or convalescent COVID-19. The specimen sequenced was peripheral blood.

The CDR3 is CASSQEFRVVGDTGELFF. Here the CDR3 DNA reads TGCGCCAGCAGCCAAGAGTTCAGGGTAGTTGGTGACACCGGGGAGCTGTTTTTT. The J gene is TRBJ2-2, the V gene TRBV4-3; D is possibly TRBD1 (5 bases). CDR1 and CDR2 (germline): LGHNA, YSLEER. The CDR3 is 18 amino acids. Trimming took off 0 bases at V and 3 bases at J, with 17 bases between the two ends.